This T cell receptor (beta chain) is drawn from a study of T cells in women clearing cervical HPV infection. Study-wide results and limits: It is unknown whether associations predate infection; no effector/memory or HPV-specific sorting.

Here immunoSEQ multiplex PCR was the method, and the copy in TCRdb shows in-frame clones only, minus some. This repertoire comprises approximately 41,000 clones; its ten largest clones make up 6% to 9%. With regard to this clone: Its antigen is still unknown. The read finishes 3 residues shy of the CDR3 end, and the germline J gene is used to complete it.

Trimming shortened V by 8 bases and J by 5 bases, and 15 bases separated the two germline ends. The CDR3 has 13 residues. The V gene's germline CDR1 is MDHEN and CDR2 SYDVKM. This chain connects TRBV28 to TRBJ1-1; D perhaps matches TRBD1 (5 bases). The sequencing input was blood buffy coat. The TCR was taken from a woman between 18 and 70 years old with a cervical HPV16 infection that either progressed to CIN3+ or cleared (not recorded which). CDR3 loop: CASENRGFTEAFF. The CDR3 bases that were read are TGTGCCAGCGAGAATAGGGGTTTTACTGAA.